The 32 T cell receptor beta chains given below trace back to one sample, sequenced in a study of CD8+CD57+ T cells in acquired aplastic anemia. Sequencing involved patients with CD8+CD57+ cell expansion previously shown by flow cytometry. Using genomic DNA as the template, TCR beta VDJ and CDR3 profiling was carried out. TCRdb re-called the reads through MiXCR, storing one row per CDR3 protein. The data contain hundreds of thousands of distinct CDR3 sequences, approximately 50% of them singletons. The sample consisted of sorted CD4+, CD8+, or CD8+CD57+ T cells (not recorded which) from PBMCs. These receptors all come from a human donor with aplastic anemia.

This chain links TRBV24-1 with TRBJ1-2; tentatively, D is TRBD1 (6 bases). The CDR3 is 16 residues long. Germline CDR1 KGHDR, CDR2 SFDVKD. V was trimmed by 3 bases and J by 5 bases, leaving 18 bases between them. This CDR3 is CATSDHREDTQYGYTF. In DNA, the CDR3 is TGTGCCACCAGTGATCACAGGGAAGATACGCAGTATGGCTACACCTTC.

In its sample, this clonotype was seen a few times. V and J are TRBV27 and TRBJ2-7, with D uncertain. Trimming stripped 2 bases from V and 5 bases from J, with 10 bases between. Germline V CDR1 and CDR2: MNHEY, SMNVEV (reference sequence). The CDR3 has 13 amino acids. The CDR3 loop reads CASSLGYVDEQYF. The CDR3 nucleotides are TGTGCCAGCAGTTTAGGGTATGTCGACGAGCAGTACTTC.

The rearrangement joins TRBV5-1 to TRBJ2-3, with 8 positions matching TRBD2. This CDR3 contains 15 residues. Losses at the gene ends were 1 base for V and 5 bases for J; bases not matched to a gene: 6. CDR1 is SGHRS and CDR2 is YFSETQ in the germline V gene. CDR3 amino acids: CASSLRRGGEDTQYF. The CDR3 coding sequence is TGCGCCAGCAGCTTGCGACGGGGGGGGGAAGATACGCAGTATTTT.

Only one count was recorded for this clonotype. This sequence joins TRBV25-1 and TRBJ1-2, with D uncertain. The germline gives CDR1 MGHDK, CDR2 SYGVNS. V dropped 3 bases and J dropped 5 bases, with 4 bases sitting between them. The CDR3 covers 11 residues. CDR3 in amino acids: CASSESYGYTF. DNA for the CDR3: TGTGCCAGCAGTGAGTCTTATGGCTACACCTTC.

The sample holds many counts of this clonotype. The chain combines TRBV15 with TRBJ2-3, with TRBD1 matching over 9 bases. This CDR3 spans 16 amino acids. With V trimmed by 2 bases and J by 2 bases, 5 bases remained unmatched. The germline V gene encodes CDR1 LNHNV and CDR2 YYDKDF (reference sequence). Here the CDR3 reads CATSRQGQGVTDTQYF. Written as DNA, the CDR3 is TGTGCCACCAGCAGACAGGGACAGGGCGTCACAGATACGCAGTATTTT.

In its sample, this clonotype was seen once. A much bigger clone sits one base away, suggesting this may be a read error. J is TRBJ1-2 and V is TRBV30; D not resolved. Trimming shortened V by 2 bases and J by 10 bases, and 11 bases separated the two germline ends. The germline CDR1 and CDR2 sequences are GTSNPN and SVGIG (reference sequence). The CDR3 sequence is 11 residues long. The CDR3 loop reads CAWSPVDDYTF. CDR3 coding DNA: TGTGCCTGGAGTCCCGTTGATGACTACACCTTC.

The rearrangement links TRBV27 to TRBJ2-2, with a tentative D call TRBD2 (6 bases). The CDR3 loop spans 15 amino acids. V lost 6 bases and J lost 7, with 18 bases in between. The germline CDR1 and CDR2 sequences are MNHEY and SMNVEV (reference sequence). CDR3 protein: CASRPGTYKVGELFF. CDR3 bases: TGTGCCAGCAGGCCTGGGACTTACAAGGTCGGGGAGCTGTTTTTT.

The chain links TRBV2 to TRBJ2-7, with TRBD2 matching 9 bases. Germline CDR1 SNHLY, CDR2 FYNNEI. The V and J ends lost 5 bases and 9 bases, in that order; junction bases with no gene match: 5. The CDR3 totals 12 residues. The CDR3 loop is CASSLAGVVQYV. DNA for the CDR3: TGTGCCAGCAGTTTAGCGGGAGTAGTGCAGTACGTC.

The chain couples TRBV9 to TRBJ1-3, with TRBD1 matching 8 bases. The CDR3 runs to 14 residues. CDR1 and CDR2 (germline): SGDLS, YYNGEE. The V and J ends lost 0 bases and 7 bases, in that order; junction bases with no gene match: 3. The CDR3 sequence: CASSVEGQGNTIYF. The CDR3 nucleotides are TGTGCCAGCAGCGTAGAAGGACAGGGCAACACCATATATTTT.

This rearrangement joins TRBV7-2 to TRBJ2-5; 7 positions match TRBD2. CDR3 length: 15 amino acids. Germline V lookup: CDR1 SGHTA, CDR2 FQGNSA. V lost 1 base and J lost 3; bases outside the gene matches: 5. The CDR3, as DNA: TGTGCCAGCAGCTTAGGGGGGGGATCAGAAGAGACCCAGTACTTC. Translation gives CASSLGGGSEETQYF.

Ten or more counts support this clonotype. Germline is not matched at one junction end, which may reflect a read error. This chain joins TRBV7-7 and TRBJ2-1, with 8 bases lining up with TRBD1. The CDR3 is 14 residues long. CDR1 and CDR2 (germline): SSHAT, FNYEAQ (reference sequence). The CDR3 DNA follows: TGTGCTAGCAGCTTGGGGACAGGTCTGAATGAGCAGTTCTTC. Its translation is CASSLGTGLNEQFF. The full variable domain, in which reference TRBV7-7 and TRBJ2-1 provide the parts outside the CDR3, is GAGVSQSPRYKVTKRGQDVTLRCDPISSHATLYWYQQALGQGPEFLTYFNYEAQPDKSGLPSDRFSAERPEGSISTLTIQRTEQRDSAMYRCASSLGTGLNEQFFGPGTRLTVL.

V gene TRBV2 combines with J gene TRBJ1-5, with D possibly TRBD1 on 5 matching bases. Trimming removed 6 bases at V and 0 bases at J, with 12 bases between. The germline CDR1 and CDR2 sequences are SNHLY and FYNNEI. This CDR3 comprises 15 residues. CDR3 DNA sequence: TGTGCCAGCAGCCAAGACCAGGGTAGCAATCAGCCCCAGCATTTT. It yields the protein CASSQDQGSNQPQHF.

This clonotype has at least ten counts. The V call is TRBV28, the J call TRBJ2-7, with TRBD2 identical over 10 bases. Germline CDR1 MDHEN, CDR2 SYDVKM. This CDR3 contains 14 residues. Germline trimming cut 2 bases from V and 6 bases from J; bases unmatched to any gene: 4. CDR3 nucleotides: TGTGCCAGCAGTTTACCGGGACTAGCGAGCGAGCAGTACTTC. Protein product: CASSLPGLASEQYF.

This clonotype was counted many times. J is TRBJ2-7 and V is TRBV6-1; D unresolved. CDR1 MNHNS and CDR2 SASEGT come from the germline V gene. CDR3 size: 17 residues. V shed 0 bases and J shed 2 bases, with 17 bases lying between them. CDR3 in DNA: TGTGCCAGCAGTGAAGCGTTGTTCCGCCTGATCGCCTACGAGCAGTACTTC. The encoded protein is CASSEALFRLIAYEQYF.

This clonotype was seen a few times. This chain uses TRBV5-6 with TRBJ2-3; 11 bases line up with TRBD2. The CDR3 runs 15 residues. The junction had 7 bases not matched to a gene; V was cut back by 5 bases and J by 5 bases. Germline V lookup: CDR1 SGHDT, CDR2 YYEEEE. The CDR3 DNA reads TGTGCCAGCAGAGGTAGCGGGAGGGCCGAAGATACGCAGTATTTT. Protein sequence: CASRGSGRAEDTQYF.

The rearrangement uses TRBV29-1 and TRBJ2-1; TRBD2 matches 8 bases. The germline V gene has CDR1 SQVTM and CDR2 ANQGSEA. The CDR3 loop spans 15 amino acids. Trimming took 7 bases from V and 7 from J; bases not matched to a gene: 15. CDR3 sequence (DNA): TGCAGCGGCCTTGTTGGGGCGGGAGGTCGGAATGAGCAGTTCTTC. Translation gives CSGLVGAGGRNEQFF.

This rearrangement joins TRBV15 to TRBJ1-1; 9 positions match TRBD1. CDR3 size: 15 residues. The trim removed 1 base at V and 2 bases at J, leaving 2 bases unmatched. The germline V gene encodes CDR1 LNHNV and CDR2 YYDKDF (reference sequence). The chain's CDR3 is CATSRGDRDNTEAFF. The CDR3, as DNA: TGTGCCACCAGCAGAGGGGACAGGGACAACACTGAAGCTTTCTTT.

Regarding this clonotype: A much more abundant neighbour one base away suggests this may be a read error. The rearrangement joins TRBV12-3 or TRBV12-4 to TRBJ1-1, with D perhaps TRBD1 (6 bases). The germline V and J ends were trimmed by 2 bases and 4 bases, with 20 bases remaining between them. This CDR3 is 17 amino acids long. The CDR3 loop reads CASSLSWGHPKGTEAFF. As DNA, the CDR3 is TGTGCCAGCAGTTTATCGTGGGGACATCCGAAGGGCACTGAAGCTTTCTTT.

The chain is built from TRBV24-1 and TRBJ2-5; tentative D call: TRBD2 (6 bases). The V gene's germline CDR1 is KGHDR and CDR2 SFDVKD. Trimming pared 12 bases from V and 1 base from J, leaving 17 bases between. There are 14 residues in the CDR3. CDR3 bases: TGTGCCTGGATCCAAACGACTAGCCAAGAGACCCAGTACTTC. This encodes CAWIQTTSQETQYF.

The rearrangement joins TRBV27 to TRBJ1-5, with a weak D call TRBD1 (5 bases). In germline, CDR1 is MNHEY, CDR2 SMNVEV (reference sequence). Trimming took off 2 bases at V and 1 base at J, with 9 bases between the two ends. The CDR3 sequence is 15 residues long. The CDR3 sequence is CASSLTPGSNQPQHF. The CDR3, as DNA: TGTGCCAGCAGTTTAACCCCAGGGAGCAATCAGCCCCAGCATTTT.

The V call is TRBV7-2, the J call TRBJ1-5; no reliable D call. The DNA matches TRBJ1-6 better at its end, which makes the J call doubtful. Germline CDR1 is SGHTA and CDR2 is FQGNSA. The CDR3 is 16 residues long. The CDR3 spells CASSLAGICPYSPLHF. The CDR3 region has the DNA TGTGCCAGCAGCTTAGCGGGGATCTGTCCCTATTCACCCCTCCACTTT.

This sequence joins TRBV20-1 and TRBJ2-7; D uncertain. This CDR3 has 13 residues. Trimming shortened V by 3 bases and J by 0 bases, and 9 bases separated the two germline ends. The germline CDR1 and CDR2 sequences are DFQATT and SNEGSKA (reference sequence). CDR3 DNA: TGCAGTGCTAGGTCGAGGAGCTCCTACGAGCAGTACTTC. Residues: CSARSRSSYEQYF.

The gene calls are TRBV9 and TRBJ1-6; unclear D gene. The germline V and J ends were trimmed by 0 bases and 2 bases, with 6 bases remaining between them. The CDR3 loop spans 15 amino acids. Germline V lookup: CDR1 SGDLS, CDR2 YYNGEE. The CDR3 bases are TGTGCCAGCAGCGTAGCCCTCGCCTATAATTCACCCCTCCACTTT. Amino acids: CASSVALAYNSPLHF. Supplemented by reference TRBV9 and TRBJ1-6, the full variable domain reads DSGVTQTPKHLITATGQRVTLRCSPRSGDLSVYWYQQSLDQGLQFLIQYYNGEERAKGNILERFSAQQFPDLHSELNLSSLELGDSALYFCASSVALAYNSPLHFGNGTRLTVT.

The chain uses TRBV7-9 and TRBJ2-7; TRBD2 might be the D (6 bases). The CDR3 contains 14 residues. Trimming shortened V by 5 bases and J by 6 bases, and 17 bases separated the two germline ends. Germline V lookup: CDR1 SEHNR, CDR2 FQNEAQ (reference sequence). CDR3 amino acids: CASSQDGDGSEQYF. For the CDR3, the DNA is TGTGCCAGCAGCCAAGATGGAGACGGGAGCGAGCAGTACTTC.

The chain is built from TRBV10-3 and TRBJ1-2, with a tentative D call TRBD1 (5 bases). V was clipped by 0 bases and J by 7 bases, with 9 bases between them. The CDR3 is 13 amino acids. CDR1 and CDR2 (germline): ENHRY, SYGVKD. The CDR3 region has the DNA TGTGCCATCAGTGAGTCGGGGACGCTTGGCTACACCTTC. Translation gives CAISESGTLGYTF.

This clonotype was seen at least ten times. This chain connects TRBV7-2 to TRBJ2-7; a weak D match, TRBD2 (6 bases). Germline lookup yields CDR1 SGHTA and CDR2 FQGNSA. The CDR3 contains 12 residues. V was clipped by 5 bases and J by 5 bases, with 10 bases between them. The CDR3 nucleotides are TGTGCCAGCAGCGCGGGGATCAACGAGCAGTACTTC. Translated, it gives CASSAGINEQYF. The full variable domain, with the rest looked up from reference TRBV7-2 and TRBJ2-7, is GAGVSQSPSNKVTEKGKDVELRCDPISGHTALYWYRQSLGQGLEFLIYFQGNSAPDKSGLPSDRFSAERTGGSVSTLTIQRTQQEDSAVYLCASSAGINEQYFGPGTRLTVT.

Worth noting for this clonotype: This may come from a read error, since a much larger clone is one base off. This sequence joins TRBV7-2 and TRBJ2-2; 8 nucleotides match TRBD2. J was trimmed by 3 bases and V by 9 bases; bases with no gene match: 9. This CDR3 is built from 15 residues. In germline, CDR1 is SGHTA, CDR2 FQGNSA. The CDR3 protein is CASEERETYTGELFF. CDR3 nucleotide sequence: TGTGCCAGTGAGGAGCGGGAGACCTACACCGGGGAGCTGTTTTTT.

The J gene is TRBJ1-1, the V gene TRBV7-9, with a possible D match to TRBD1 (6 bases). Germline CDR1 reads SEHNR; CDR2 reads FQNEAQ (reference sequence). This CDR3 has 15 residues. V was pared by 5 bases and J by 1 base, with 14 bases between. The CDR3 DNA reads TGTGCCAGCAGCCTGACGGGACAACAGAACACTGAAGCTTTCTTT. Protein sequence: CASSLTGQQNTEAFF. The entire variable domain, with the rest obtained from reference TRBV7-9 and TRBJ1-1, is as follows: DTGVSQNPRHKITKRGQNVTFRCDPISEHNRLYWYRQTLGQGPEFLTYFQNEAQLEKSRLLSDRFSAERPKGSFSTLEIQRTEQGDSAMYLCASSLTGQQNTEAFFGQGTRLTVV.

This clonotype was seen at least ten times. The chain uses TRBV20-1 and TRBJ2-7; D might be TRBD2 (6 bases). The CDR3 consists of 13 residues. Trimming removed 5 bases at V and 2 bases at J, with 13 bases between. In germline, CDR1 is DFQATT, CDR2 SNEGSKA (reference sequence). The CDR3 DNA reads as TGCAGTGCTCCCCCGGGAGTAACCTACGAGCAGTACTTC. It codes for CSAPPGVTYEQYF.

This clonotype was seen many times. The J gene is TRBJ2-7, the V gene TRBV2; D is ambiguous. V shed 7 bases and J shed 2 bases, with 9 bases lying between them. The CDR3 spans 12 residues. In germline, CDR1 is SNHLY, CDR2 FYNNEI. The DNA of the CDR3 is TGTGCCAGCAACGGCGGAACCTACGAGCAGTACTTC. Protein: CASNGGTYEQYF.

The V and J genes are TRBV6-1 and TRBJ2-5; maybe TRBD1 (7 bases). There are 19 residues in the CDR3. Trimming removed 3 bases from V and 5 bases from J, with 28 bases in between. CDR1 is MNHNS and CDR2 is SASEGT in the germline V gene. The CDR3 loop is CASSERQGGGGSWWETQYF. The CDR3, as DNA: TGTGCCAGCAGTGAGCGACAGGGAGGTGGTGGGTCCTGGTGGGAGACCCAGTACTTC.

This clonotype was counted a few times. The chain is built from TRBV28 and TRBJ1-6; TRBD1 matches at 8 bases. The CDR3 extends over 16 amino acids. The germline gives CDR1 MDHEN, CDR2 SYDVKM. V lost 7 bases to trimming and J lost 0 bases; unmatched junction nucleotides: 5. The CDR3 DNA is TGTGCCAGCAAGGGACAGGACAGCTCCTATAATTCACCCCTCCACTTT. Amino acid sequence: CASKGQDSSYNSPLHF.